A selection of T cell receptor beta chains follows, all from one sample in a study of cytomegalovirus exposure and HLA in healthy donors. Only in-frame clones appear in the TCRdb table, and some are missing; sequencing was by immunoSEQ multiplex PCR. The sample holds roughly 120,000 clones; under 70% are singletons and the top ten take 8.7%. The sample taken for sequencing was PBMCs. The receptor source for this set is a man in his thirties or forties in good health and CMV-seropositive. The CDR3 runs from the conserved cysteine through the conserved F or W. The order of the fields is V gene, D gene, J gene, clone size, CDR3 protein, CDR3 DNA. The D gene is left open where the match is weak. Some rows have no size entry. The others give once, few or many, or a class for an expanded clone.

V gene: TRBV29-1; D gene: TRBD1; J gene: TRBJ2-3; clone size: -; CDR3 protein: CSVQGTGVGDTQYF; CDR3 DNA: TGCAGCGTCCAAGGTACAGGGGTGGGAGATACGCAGTATTTT
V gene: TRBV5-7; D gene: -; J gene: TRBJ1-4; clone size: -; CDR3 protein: CASSSLRQGEKLFF; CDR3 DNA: TGTGCCAGCAGCTCTCTGAGGCAGGGTGAAAAACTGTTTTTT
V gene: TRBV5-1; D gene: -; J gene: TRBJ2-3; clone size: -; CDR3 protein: CASSLELASSDTQYF; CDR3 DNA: TGCGCCAGCAGCTTGGAGCTAGCTTCCTCAGATACGCAGTATTTT
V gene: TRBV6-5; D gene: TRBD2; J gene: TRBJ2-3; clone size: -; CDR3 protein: CASSQGLAGGAQYF; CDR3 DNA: TGTGCCAGCAGTCAGGGACTAGCGGGAGGCGCGCAGTATTTT
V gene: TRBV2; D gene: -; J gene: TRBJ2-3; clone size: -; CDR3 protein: CASSEVGETDTQYF; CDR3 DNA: TGTGCCAGCAGTGAAGTGGGAGAGACAGATACGCAGTATTTT
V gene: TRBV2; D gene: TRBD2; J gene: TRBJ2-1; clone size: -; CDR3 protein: CVTQGTSGRGSYNEQFF; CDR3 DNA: TGTGTCACCCAAGGGACTAGCGGGAGGGGGTCCTACAATGAGCAGTTCTTC
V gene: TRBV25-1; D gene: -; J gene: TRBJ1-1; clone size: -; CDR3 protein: CASSQAPNTEAFF; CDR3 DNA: TGTGCCAGCAGTCAGGCACCGAACACTGAAGCTTTCTTT
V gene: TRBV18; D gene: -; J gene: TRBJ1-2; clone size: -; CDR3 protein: CASSPPRGIIANYGYTF; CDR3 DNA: TGTGCCAGCTCACCACCACGAGGTATCATCGCTAACTATGGCTACACCTTC
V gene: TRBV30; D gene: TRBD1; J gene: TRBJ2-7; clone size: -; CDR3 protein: CAWSGRQGFGYEQYF; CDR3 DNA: TGTGCCTGGAGTGGTCGACAGGGATTCGGCTACGAGCAGTACTTC
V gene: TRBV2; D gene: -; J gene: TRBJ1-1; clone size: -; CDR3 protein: CASSDLGGGSEAFF; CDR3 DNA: TGTGCCAGCAGCGACCTCGGGGGGGGCTCTGAAGCTTTCTTT
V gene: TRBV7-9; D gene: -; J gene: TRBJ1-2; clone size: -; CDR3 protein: CASSLGLSGALDGYTF; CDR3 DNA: TGTGCCAGCAGCTTAGGCTTATCAGGGGCCTTGGATGGCTACACCTTC
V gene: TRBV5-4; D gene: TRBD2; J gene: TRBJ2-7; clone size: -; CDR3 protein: CASSSGLPSYEQYF; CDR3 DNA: TGTGCCAGCAGCTCGGGACTACCCTCCTACGAGCAGTACTTC
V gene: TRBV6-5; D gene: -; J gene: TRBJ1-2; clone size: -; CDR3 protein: CASSPEGGADYGYTF; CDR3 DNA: TGTGCCAGCAGCCCCGAGGGGGGGGCGGACTATGGCTACACCTTC
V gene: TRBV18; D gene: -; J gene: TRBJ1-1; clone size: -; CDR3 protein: CASSPVGGWDTEAFF; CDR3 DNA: TGTGCCAGCTCACCGGTTGGGGGCTGGGACACTGAAGCTTTCTTT
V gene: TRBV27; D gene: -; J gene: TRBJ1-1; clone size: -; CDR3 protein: CASSLAQNIEAFF; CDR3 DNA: TGTGCCAGCAGTTTGGCCCAGAACATTGAAGCTTTCTTT
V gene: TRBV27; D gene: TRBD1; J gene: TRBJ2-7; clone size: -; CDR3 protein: CASSLGQGIRYEQYF; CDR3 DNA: TGTGCCAGCAGCCTCGGACAGGGAATAAGATACGAGCAGTACTTC
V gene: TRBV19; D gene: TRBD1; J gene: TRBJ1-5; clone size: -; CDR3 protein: CASSPDRDRHNQPQHF; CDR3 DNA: TGTGCCAGTAGTCCAGACCGGGACAGGCATAATCAGCCCCAGCATTTT
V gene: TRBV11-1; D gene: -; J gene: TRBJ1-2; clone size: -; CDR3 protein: CASSSRAGDTF; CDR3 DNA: TGTGCCAGCAGCTCCCGGGCCGGGGACACCTTC
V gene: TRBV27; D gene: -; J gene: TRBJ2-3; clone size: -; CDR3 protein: CASSLSWGDTQYF; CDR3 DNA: TGTGCCAGCAGTTTATCATGGGGCGATACGCAGTATTTT
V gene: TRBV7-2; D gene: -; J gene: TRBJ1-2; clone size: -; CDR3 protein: CASSLARGPTIGYTF; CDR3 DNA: TGTGCCAGCAGCTTAGCGCGGGGACCGACAATCGGCTACACCTTC
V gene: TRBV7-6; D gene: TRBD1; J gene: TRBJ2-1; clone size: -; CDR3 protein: CASSSPGTDYNEQFF; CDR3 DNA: TGTGCCAGCAGCTCCCCCGGGACAGATTACAATGAGCAGTTCTTC
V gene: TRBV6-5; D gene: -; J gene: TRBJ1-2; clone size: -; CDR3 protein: CASSYKGDYGYTF; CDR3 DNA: TGTGCCAGCAGTTATAAAGGAGACTATGGCTACACCTTC
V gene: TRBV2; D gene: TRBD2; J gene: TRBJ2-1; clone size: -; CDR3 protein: CASSWVAGGNEQFF; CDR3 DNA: TGTGCCAGCTCGTGGGTAGCGGGAGGGAATGAGCAGTTCTTC
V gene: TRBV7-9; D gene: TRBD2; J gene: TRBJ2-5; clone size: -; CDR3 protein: CSSSLDGCGGGSTQYF; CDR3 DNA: TGTTCCAGCAGTCTAGACGGGTGCGGGGGGGGTAGTACCCAGTACTTC
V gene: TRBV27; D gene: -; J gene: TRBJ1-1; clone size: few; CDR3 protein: CASSDGVGTEAFF; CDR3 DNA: TGTGCCAGCAGTGACGGGGTGGGCACTGAAGCTTTCTTT
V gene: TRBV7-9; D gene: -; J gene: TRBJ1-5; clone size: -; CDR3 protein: CASSHNGDQPQHF; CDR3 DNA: TGTGCCAGCAGTCACAACGGAGATCAGCCCCAGCATTTT
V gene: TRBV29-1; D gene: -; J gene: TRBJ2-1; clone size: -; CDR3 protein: CSVETRDNEQFF; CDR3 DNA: TGCAGCGTTGAAACCCGGGACAATGAGCAGTTCTTC
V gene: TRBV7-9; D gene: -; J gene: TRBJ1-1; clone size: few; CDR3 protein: CASSRRGTTEAFF; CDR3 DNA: TGTGCCAGCAGCCGTAGGGGAACTACCGAAGCTTTCTTT
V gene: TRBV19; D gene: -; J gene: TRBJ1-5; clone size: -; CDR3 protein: CAIAAGAGNQPQHF; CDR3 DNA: TGTGCCATAGCCGCAGGGGCGGGCAATCAGCCCCAGCATTTT
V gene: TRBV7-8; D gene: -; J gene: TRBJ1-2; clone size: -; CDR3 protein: CASSLARAGLDGYTF; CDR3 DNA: TGTGCCAGCAGCTTAGCGAGGGCCGGCTTGGATGGCTACACCTTC
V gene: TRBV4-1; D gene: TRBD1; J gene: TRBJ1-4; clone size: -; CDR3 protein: CASSEDRFHLEDEKLFF; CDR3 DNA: TGCGCCAGCAGCGAGGACAGGTTTCATCTTGAAGATGAAAAACTGTTTTTT
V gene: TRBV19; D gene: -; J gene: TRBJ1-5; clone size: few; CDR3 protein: CASNDPGGHQPQHF; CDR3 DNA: TGTGCCAGTAATGACCCCGGGGGGCATCAGCCCCAGCATTTT
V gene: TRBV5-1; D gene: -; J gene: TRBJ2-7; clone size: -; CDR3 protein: CASSPIRGPYEQYF; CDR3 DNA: TGCGCCAGCAGCCCTATCCGAGGCCCCTACGAGCAGTACTTC
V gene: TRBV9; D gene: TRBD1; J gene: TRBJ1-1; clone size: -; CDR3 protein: CASSATETGGNTKAFF; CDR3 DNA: TGTGCCAGCAGCGCGACCGAGACAGGGGGCAATACGAAAGCTTTCTTT
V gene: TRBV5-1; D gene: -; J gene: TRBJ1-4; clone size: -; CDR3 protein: CASSLGGRGEEKLFF; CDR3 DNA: TGCGCCAGCAGCTTGGGCGGCAGGGGAGAGGAAAAACTGTTTTTT
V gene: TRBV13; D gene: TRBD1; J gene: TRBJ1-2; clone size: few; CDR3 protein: CASSTGVYGYTF; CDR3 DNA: TGTGCCAGCAGTACAGGGGTCTATGGCTACACCTTC
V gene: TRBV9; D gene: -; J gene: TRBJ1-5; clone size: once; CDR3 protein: CARASSLPPYLNRDYSNQPQHF; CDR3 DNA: TGTGCCCGTGCCAGCAGCCTCCCCCCTTATTTAAACAGGGATTATAGCAATCAGCCCCAGCATTTT
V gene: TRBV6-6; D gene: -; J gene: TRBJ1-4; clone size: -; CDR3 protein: CASSPLRGLTNEKLFF; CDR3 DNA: TGTGCCAGCAGTCCCCTCAGGGGTCTCACTAATGAAAAACTGTTTTTT
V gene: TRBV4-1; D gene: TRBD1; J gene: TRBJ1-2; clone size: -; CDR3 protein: CASSQDVSRGLVYGYTF; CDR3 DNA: TGCGCCAGCAGCCAAGATGTATCGAGGGGGCTCGTCTATGGCTACACCTTC
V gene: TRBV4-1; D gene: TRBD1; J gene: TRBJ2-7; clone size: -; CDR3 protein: CASSQVLRDRGSYEQYF; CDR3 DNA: TGCGCCAGCAGCCAAGTTCTCCGGGACAGGGGTTCGTACGAGCAGTACTTC
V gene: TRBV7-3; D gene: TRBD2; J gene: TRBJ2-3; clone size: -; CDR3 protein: CASSLLGTIGSGTQYF; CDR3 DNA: TGTGCCAGCAGCCTTCTGGGGACTATAGGATCAGGTACGCAGTATTTT
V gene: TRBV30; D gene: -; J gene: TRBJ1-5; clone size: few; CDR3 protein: CAWSGGLSNQPQHF; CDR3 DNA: TGTGCCTGGAGTGGAGGTCTAAGCAATCAGCCCCAGCATTTT
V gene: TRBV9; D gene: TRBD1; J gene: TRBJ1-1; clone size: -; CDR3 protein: CASSVGGGAEAFF; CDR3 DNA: TGTGCCAGCAGCGTAGGAGGGGGCGCTGAAGCTTTCTTT
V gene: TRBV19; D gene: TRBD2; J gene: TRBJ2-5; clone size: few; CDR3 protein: CASSALAEETQYF; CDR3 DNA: TGTGCCAGTAGTGCACTAGCGGAAGAGACCCAGTACTTC
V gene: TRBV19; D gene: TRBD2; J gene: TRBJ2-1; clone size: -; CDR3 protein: CASRPPGTISYNEQFF; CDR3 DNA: TGTGCCAGTAGGCCGCCCGGGACTATCTCCTACAATGAGCAGTTCTTC